This paragraph covers one T cell receptor beta chain sequence. The antigen remains undetermined. Each of the donors had about 9.9 milliliters of peripheral blood drawn into EDTA-treated Vacutainer tubes. Using a J-beta primer mix together with a sample-barcoded 5' primer, a second PCR was run for about 7 to 12 cycles. TCRdb reprocessed the 5' RACE reads via MiXCR and lists one record per CDR3 protein. There are hundreds of thousands of distinct CDR3 sequences in the sample; 45% to 70% occur only once, and 25% to 30% lies in the top ten. The data are from a study of blood T cells in healthy people across ages. Study conclusions and caveats: The authors considered diversity estimates from one million T cells to be underestimates.

The clonotype was recovered from a man in his forties or fifties in good health. Sequenced material: blood.

CDR3 in DNA: TGTGCCAGCAGTTTCTTAAGGGAAACTGAGCAGTTCTTC. Its protein product is CASSFLRETEQFF. The chain joins TRBV27 to TRBJ2-1; D is uncertain. The V end was cut by 3 bases, the J end by 9 bases, with 12 bases between. The CDR3 is 13 residues long. CDR1 is MNHEY, CDR2 SMNVEV, per germline (reference sequence).